This T cell receptor (beta chain) emerged from a study of T cells in Graves' hyperthyroidism and ophthalmopathy. Study as a whole: At initial diagnosis, before any treatment had begun, peripheral blood was obtained. Whole-study results and caveats: Most clonotypes that expanded in the thyroid above 0.001 also showed up in blood. Ophthalmopathy was distinguished from stable hyperthyroidism by 13 V-J signatures.

Researchers amplified the TCR beta CDR3 regions from RNA transcripts. Researchers ran a first-round RT-PCR on the TCR CDR3 using the HTBI primer set. MiXCR, applied by TCRdb to the multiplex PCR reads, yields one record per CDR3 protein. The data contain under 400,000 distinct CDR3 sequences, roughly 18% of them singletons. V trimming: 6 bases; J trimming: 10 bases; junction bases outside the gene matches: 11. Germline V gives CDR1 SNHLY, CDR2 FYNNEI. The CDR3 consists of 14 residues. This clonotype was seen ten or more times. Its antigen remains unknown. Input material: blood. This TCR was recovered from a woman in her 50s with Graves' hyperthyroidism. The V gene is TRBV2, the J gene TRBJ2-1, with 8 bases matching TRBD1. CDR3 in amino acids: CASRETGALNEQFF. CDR3 in DNA: TGTGCCAGCAGAGAGACAGGGGCGCTAAACGAGCAGTTCTTC.